This TCR beta chain emerged from a study of blood T cell repertoires in COVID-19. Study-wide background: COVID-19 samples, acute and convalescent, were from the United States, Italy and Spain.

In the source study's methods: The assay estimated nucleated cells by amplifying reference gene primers. Libraries were prepared by immunoSEQ multiplex PCR; TCRdb keeps only in-frame clonotypes and omits some of them. The D gene and trimming were derived from the DNA, and the V and J assignments and clone size from that table. The sample consists of 200,000 to 250,000 clones, more than 65% of them appearing once. Germline V gene sequence: CDR1 GTSNPN, CDR2 SVGIG (reference sequence). Trimming took 7 bases from V and 4 from J, leaving 16 bases between them. The CDR3 runs to 13 residues. Sequenced: peripheral blood. This TCR came from a human donor in a cohort sampled during active COVID-19. The V call is TRBV30, the J call TRBJ1-2, with D possibly matching TRBD1 (6 bases). The CDR3 DNA is TGTGCCTCCCAGACAGGCGCTACCTATGGCTACACCTTC. This encodes CASQTGATYGYTF.